This T cell receptor (beta chain) was recovered during a study of blood T cell repertoires in COVID-19. Germline lookup yields CDR1 MDHEN and CDR2 SYDVKM. V shed 3 bases and J shed 1 base, with 6 bases lying between them. The CDR3 covers 13 residues. Produced via immunoSEQ multiplex PCR; TCRdb's table is partial and in-frame only. The repertoire includes around 260,000 clones, over 75% of them detected once, and 3.5% to 5.5% sits in the top ten. This clone appeared a few times. Other DNA sequences of this sample code for an identical CDR3. V usage is TRBV28 and J usage is TRBJ1-1; D might be TRBD1 (5 bases). The sequenced material came from PBMCs or T cells enriched from blood (not recorded which). The origin of this receptor is a woman in her twenties or thirties who had recovered from COVID-19. CDR3: CASSLGGNTEAFF. CDR3 sequence (DNA): TGTGCCAGCAGTTTGGGGGGGAACACTGAAGCTTTCTTT.